This T cell receptor (beta chain) was observed in a study of cytomegalovirus exposure and HLA in healthy donors. Comments on this clone: Its antigen is not identified.

PCR involved 60 Vbeta and 13 Jbeta primers. The table came from immunoSEQ multiplex PCR; TCRdb's copy has only in-frame clones and leaves some out. This sample has some 160,000 clones; around four fifths occur once, and the top ten carry around 1.9%. Regarding the study as a whole: Reportedly, HLA-A and HLA-B alleles of most subjects were accurately predicted from TCR beta. Analysis performed later found roughly 17,000 TCR beta sequences associated with HLA alleles at 0.05 false discovery rate. TCR beta chains numbering 164 were designated cytomegalovirus-associated. There were a few CMV-associated chains whose specificity for CMV antigens was confirmed in vitro.

Trimming shortened V by 0 bases and J by 1 base, and 10 bases separated the two germline ends. Germline CDR1 is SGHKS and CDR2 is YYEKEE (reference sequence). The CDR3 consists of 16 residues. The receptor was derived from a man aged 18 to 29 in good health and CMV-seronegative. The sample taken for sequencing was PBMCs. V usage is TRBV5-5 and J usage is TRBJ2-2, with D unclear. The CDR3 coding sequence is TGTGCCAGCAGCTTGGTTGCCAGCGTGAACACCGGGGAGCTGTTTTTT. This gives the protein CASSLVASVNTGELFF.